This passage covers 18 T cell receptor beta chains from one sample sequenced in a study of T cells after yellow fever vaccination. TCRdb analysed the 5' RACE reads with MiXCR anew, one entry per CDR3 protein. The table has under 250,000 distinct CDR3 sequences, 3.2% seen once; the top ten hold around 3%. Material: CD4+ T cells sorted from PBMCs, obtained 10 days after the yellow fever booster vaccination. These receptor sequences come from a man younger than 35 who received the YFV17D yellow fever vaccine.

This clonotype has only a few counts. The chain couples TRBV7-3 to TRBJ2-6; 8 bases line up with TRBD2. After removal of 7 bases from V and 2 bases from J, the junction contained 7 bases not matched to a gene. The V gene's germline CDR1 is SGHTA and CDR2 FQGTGA. This CDR3 has 16 amino acids. For the CDR3, the DNA is TGTGCCAGCAACCCGGGCGGGGGGCCTGGGGCCAACGTCCTGACTTTC. The encoded protein is CASNPGGGPGANVLTF.

Only a few counts were recorded for this clonotype. With a much larger clone just one base away, this may be a read error. CDR3: CASSLRWEETQYF. The CDR3, as DNA: TGCGCCAGCAGCTTGAGATGGGAAGAGACCCAGTACTTC. The J gene is TRBJ2-5, the V gene TRBV5-1; the D is unclear. Germline V gene lookup returns CDR1 SGHRS and CDR2 YFSETQ. The CDR3 spans 13 residues. The V end was cut by 1 base, the J end by 3 bases, with 7 bases between.

This clonotype was detected many times. J is TRBJ2-5 and V is TRBV5-4, with 8 bases that match TRBD1. The CDR3 is 14 amino acids. The ends lost 4 bases at V and 4 bases at J; junction bases unmatched: 6. The germline CDR1 and CDR2 sequences are SGHNT and YYREEE (reference sequence). The CDR3 reads CASSPRTGPETQYF. The CDR3 DNA reads as TGTGCCAGCAGCCCCCGGACAGGGCCAGAGACCCAGTACTTC.

The sample holds many counts of this clonotype. The chain is built from TRBV12-3 or TRBV12-4 and TRBJ1-1, with D perhaps TRBD1 (5 bases). Trimming removed 7 bases at V and 1 base at J, with 13 bases between. This CDR3 is built from 14 residues. This chain's CDR3 is CASTWGGKNTEAFF. The CDR3, as DNA: TGTGCCAGCACCTGGGGGGGGAAGAACACTGAAGCTTTCTTT.

This clonotype appeared many times. The chain links TRBV20-1 to TRBJ1-1; TRBD1 matches 8 bases. Per germline, CDR1 DFQATT and CDR2 SNEGSKA (reference sequence). Trimming took 5 bases from V and 5 from J; bases not matched to a gene: 10. The CDR3 runs 14 residues. The CDR3 loop reads CSARPPDRVTEAFF. DNA for the CDR3: TGCAGTGCTCGCCCTCCGGACAGGGTGACTGAAGCTTTCTTT.

This clonotype came up a few times. The chain couples TRBV14 to TRBJ2-3; no clear D gene. V was trimmed by 2 bases and J by 0 bases, leaving 15 bases between them. The CDR3 is 17 residues long. CDR1 SGHDN and CDR2 FVKESK come from the germline V gene. CDR3: CASSQRSSAVSTDTQYF. CDR3 coding DNA: TGTGCCAGCAGCCAAAGGTCAAGCGCGGTTAGCACAGATACGCAGTATTTT.

This clonotype was seen only a few times. The V call is TRBV30, the J call TRBJ2-1; D unresolved. Per the germline V gene, CDR1 is GTSNPN and CDR2 is SVGIG (reference sequence). This CDR3 is 11 amino acids long. Deletions cut 7 bases from V and 0 bases from J, with 4 bases between. CDR3 amino acids: CAYSSYNEQFF. DNA of the CDR3: TGTGCCTATAGCTCCTACAATGAGCAGTTCTTC.

This clonotype has a count of ten or more. The chain joins TRBV6-2 or TRBV6-3 to TRBJ1-5; D is uncertain. The CDR3 covers 12 residues. The V gene lost 6 bases and the J gene lost 7 bases, with 10 bases spanning the gap. CDR1 and CDR2 from the germline V gene are MNHEY and SVGEGT. Here the CDR3 reads CASREGGQPQHF. The CDR3 DNA sequence: TGTGCCAGCAGGGAGGGTGGACAGCCCCAGCATTTT.

The chain uses TRBV5-1 and TRBJ2-5; D uncertain. There are 15 residues in the CDR3. V lost 0 bases, J lost 1 base, and 10 bases lay in between. CDR1 SGHRS and CDR2 YFSETQ come from the germline V gene. The CDR3 bases are TGCGCCAGCAGCTTGGAAGGGTATGCCCAAGAGACCCAGTACTTC. Residues: CASSLEGYAQETQYF.

The sample holds many counts of this clonotype. This chain uses TRBV29-1 with TRBJ2-1; D possibly corresponds to TRBD2 (6 bases). V gave up 6 bases and J gave up 0 bases, with 9 bases separating them. This CDR3 region has 13 residues. Germline loops: CDR1 SQVTM, CDR2 ANQGSEA. CDR3 residues: CSVDGSSYNEQFF. The CDR3, as DNA: TGCAGCGTCGACGGGAGCTCCTACAATGAGCAGTTCTTC.

On this clonotype itself: Compared with germline, one end of the junction differs, possibly owing to a read error. V usage is TRBV5-4 and J usage is TRBJ2-3, with 10 bases fitting TRBD2. Germline-derived CDR1 and CDR2 are SGHNT and YYREEE (reference sequence). The CDR3 spans 16 residues. CDR3 protein: CASTLTSGSFTDTQYF. CDR3 nucleotide sequence: TGTGCCAGCACCTTGACTAGCGGGTCTTTCACAGATACGCAGTATTTT.

This clonotype has a count of ten or more. This chain connects TRBV7-9 to TRBJ2-3; TRBD2 aligns across 11 bases. The CDR3 spans 18 residues. The trim removed 3 bases at V and 7 bases at J, leaving 15 bases unmatched. Germline assignment: CDR1 SEHNR and CDR2 FQNEAQ (reference sequence). The CDR3 DNA follows: TGTGCCAGCAGCTTTCCCCTTCGACTAGCGGGGATTGTGAATACGCAGTATTTT. Protein product: CASSFPLRLAGIVNTQYF.

This clonotype was recorded at least ten times. V usage is TRBV6-6 and J usage is TRBJ1-1; D ambiguous. The CDR3 loop spans 14 amino acids. V lost 4 bases, J lost 0 bases, and 9 bases lay in between. Germline CDR1 is MNHNY and CDR2 is SVGAGI (reference sequence). CDR3 nucleotide sequence: TGTGCCAGCAGTTGGTTACAGTTGAACACTGAAGCTTTCTTT. As protein: CASSWLQLNTEAFF.

This clonotype was recorded many times. The chain recombines TRBV30 with TRBJ2-3, with D uncertain. Trimming took off 2 bases at V and 6 bases at J, with 12 bases between the two ends. This CDR3 has 13 residues. Per the germline V gene, CDR1 is GTSNPN and CDR2 is SVGIG (reference sequence). CDR3 in amino acids: CAWSPTPADTQYF. The CDR3 DNA follows: TGTGCCTGGAGTCCGACCCCGGCGGATACGCAGTATTTT. The variable domain in full, completed from reference TRBV30 and TRBJ2-3, reads SQTIHQWPATLVQPVGSPLSLECTVEGTSNPNLYWYRQAAGRGLQLLFYSVGIGQISSEVPQNLSASRPQDRQFILSSKKLLLSDSGFYLCAWSPTPADTQYFGPGTRLTVL.

This clonotype appeared many times. V usage is TRBV7-2 and J usage is TRBJ1-1, with TRBD1 identical over 8 bases. The ends lost 5 bases at V and 2 bases at J; junction bases unmatched: 7. CDR1 and CDR2 from the germline V gene are SGHTA and FQGNSA. The CDR3 totals 15 residues. CDR3 residues: CASSPRTGRNTEAFF. The CDR3, as DNA: TGTGCCAGCAGCCCCAGGACAGGGCGAAACACTGAAGCTTTCTTT.

This clonotype came up many times. In DNA, the CDR3 is TGCGCCAGCAGATGGCTCACGCAAGAGACCCAGTACTTC. Translation gives CASRWLTQETQYF. V gene TRBV5-1 combines with J gene TRBJ2-5; no firm D call. The CDR3 runs 13 residues. Trimming took off 5 bases at V and 2 bases at J, with 10 bases between the two ends. CDR1 is SGHRS and CDR2 is YFSETQ in the germline V gene.

This clonotype was detected many times. The chain has TRBV5-1 and TRBJ2-2; D may be TRBD2 (6 bases). Trimming left V 5 bases short and J 0 bases short, with 11 bases between. CDR1 SGHRS and CDR2 YFSETQ come from the germline V gene. The CDR3 covers 15 residues. CDR3 residues: CASRWGGANTGELFF. Here the CDR3 DNA reads TGCGCCAGCAGATGGGGCGGGGCGAACACCGGGGAGCTGTTTTTT.

This clonotype has ten or more counts. The V and J genes are TRBV18 and TRBJ2-7; D is perhaps TRBD1 or TRBD2 (5 bases each). The ends were cut back, 3 bases at V and 6 bases at J, with 21 bases in the middle. CDR3 size: 16 residues. Germline CDR1 is KGHSH and CDR2 is LQKENI. CDR3 sequence (DNA): TGTGCCAGCTCACCTCACCCGTGGGACGGCTTGGGCGAGCAGTACGTC. It translates to CASSPHPWDGLGEQYV.